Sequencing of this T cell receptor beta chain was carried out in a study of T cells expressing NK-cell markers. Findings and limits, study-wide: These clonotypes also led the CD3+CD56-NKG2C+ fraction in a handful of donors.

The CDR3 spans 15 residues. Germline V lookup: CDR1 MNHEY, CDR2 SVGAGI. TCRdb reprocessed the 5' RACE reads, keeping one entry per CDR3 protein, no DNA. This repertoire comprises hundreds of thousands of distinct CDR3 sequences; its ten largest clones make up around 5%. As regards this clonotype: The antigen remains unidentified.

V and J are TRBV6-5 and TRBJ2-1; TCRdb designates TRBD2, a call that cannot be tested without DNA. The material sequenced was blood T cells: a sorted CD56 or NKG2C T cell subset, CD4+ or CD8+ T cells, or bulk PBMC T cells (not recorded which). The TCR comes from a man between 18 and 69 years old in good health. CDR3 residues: CASSFHSGGASEQFF.